This T cell receptor beta chain derives from a study of metastatic and nonmetastatic thyroid tumors. Turning to the study itself: It was across blood and tumor or nodule tissue from malignant and benign thyroid patients that repertoires were compared. Overall study findings and caveats: In both blood and tumor samples, TCR beta diversity was reported significantly higher for malignant than benign nodules.

This clone was counted many times. Its matching antigen is unknown. How the authors handled the data: Building a distant-metastasis classifier for papillary thyroid cancer drew on CDR3 differences across clinicopathological groups. TCRdb re-processed the PCR reads through MiXCR. It is TCRdb's table, rather than the study itself, that gives the V and J calls and clone size. The sample holds some 15,000 clones, 25% to 35% seen once. The CDR3 is 11 amino acids. Per germline, CDR1 LGHDT and CDR2 YNNKEL (reference sequence). Between the trimmed V and J ends, which lost 0 bases and 12 bases, there was a span of 8 bases. No treatment had been given to any patient before thyroid surgery.

Specimen: tumor tissue. This sequence joins TRBV3-1 and TRBJ1-2, with D uncertain. This receptor was taken from a female donor with papillary thyroid cancer or a benign thyroid nodule (not recorded which). Some clones in this sample may be carry-over from other donors' samples. The CDR3 here is CASSQDGGHTF. The CDR3, as DNA: TGTGCCAGCAGCCAAGACGGCGGCCACACCTTC.